Shown below are 9 T cell receptor beta chains from a single sample sequenced in a study of T cell repertoires in cytomegalovirus infection. TCRdb used MiXCR to reprocess the reads, holding one entry per CDR3 protein. The profile shows some 940,000 distinct CDR3 sequences, roughly 31% of them singletons. Their antigen targets remain unknown. Sequenced here: cultured CD8+ T cells from PBMCs, sampled from culture after CMV antigen stimulation. The receptor set was obtained from a human donor in good health (CMV status not recorded). Some clones in this sample may be carry-over from other donors' samples.

V and J are TRBV3-1 and TRBJ2-5; 11 bases fit TRBD2. Germline V gene data show CDR1 as LGHDT and CDR2 as YNNKEL (reference sequence). The CDR3 is 16 residues long. V dropped 4 bases and J dropped 0; count of bases not matched to a gene: 4. The CDR3 nucleotides are TGTGCCAGCAGCCGTGCTAGCGGGAGGTACCAAGAGACCCAGTACTTC. This gives the protein CASSRASGRYQETQYF.

In its sample, this clonotype was seen a few times. This sequence joins TRBV19 and TRBJ1-5, with 7 bases identical to TRBD1. Germline trimming cut 7 bases from V and 2 bases from J; bases unmatched to any gene: 5. Germline CDR1 is LNHDA and CDR2 is SQIVND (reference sequence). The CDR3 length is 14 residues. CDR3 nucleotide sequence: TGTGCCAGTACTATTACAGGGGGCAATCAGCCCCAGCATTTT. This translates into CASTITGGNQPQHF. Full variable domain (rest looked up from reference TRBV19 and TRBJ1-5): DGGITQSPKYLFRKEGQNVTLSCEQNLNHDAMYWYRQDPGQGLRLIYYSQIVNDFQKGDIAEGYSVSREKKESFPLTVTSAQKNPTAFYLCASTITGGNQPQHFGDGTRLSIL.

This clonotype was seen a few times. The rearrangement joins TRBV19 to TRBJ1-2; 7 nucleotides match TRBD1. Germline trimming cut 7 bases from V and 4 bases from J; bases unmatched to any gene: 6. The CDR3 is 13 residues long. The germline gives CDR1 LNHDA, CDR2 SQIVND (reference sequence). The CDR3 bases are TGTGCCAGTATCGGCAGGGGGACCTATGGCTACACCTTC. Amino acid sequence: CASIGRGTYGYTF.

This clonotype has more than one count but fewer than ten. This chain joins TRBV6-2 or TRBV6-3 and TRBJ2-7; 11 nucleotides align to TRBD1. The germline CDR1 and CDR2 sequences are MNHEY and SVGEGT. CDR3 length: 16 amino acids. Losses at the gene ends were 0 bases for V and 3 bases for J; bases not matched to a gene: 4. The CDR3 loop reads CASSYSRDRGDYEQYV. As DNA, the CDR3 is TGTGCCAGCAGTTACTCGCGGGACAGGGGGGACTACGAGCAGTACGTC.

The chain is built from TRBV7-9 and TRBJ2-7; 9 nucleotides agree with TRBD2. The CDR3 length is 15 residues. J was trimmed by 6 bases and V by 1 base; bases with no gene match: 7. Per the germline V gene, CDR1 is SEHNR and CDR2 is FQNEAQ (reference sequence). The CDR3: CASSLGGGASGEQYV. In nucleotides, the CDR3 is TGTGCCAGCAGCTTAGGCGGGGGGGCCTCGGGCGAGCAGTACGTC.

This clonotype turned up a few times. J is TRBJ2-3 and V is TRBV27; D call uncertain. The ends were cut back, 6 bases at V and 2 bases at J, with 9 bases in the middle. Germline lookup yields CDR1 MNHEY and CDR2 SMNVEV (reference sequence). This CDR3 comprises 13 residues. The CDR3 here is CASRSFSTDTQYF. CDR3 coding DNA: TGTGCCAGCAGGTCCTTCTCCACAGATACGCAGTATTTT.

This chain joins TRBV24-1 and TRBJ1-5; D unclear. V lost 2 bases and J 4 bases, leaving 5 bases between the germline ends. From germline, CDR1 is KGHDR and CDR2 SFDVKD. There are 13 residues in the CDR3. The CDR3 sequence is CATSDSGNQPQHF. CDR3 nucleotides: TGTGCCACCAGTGATTCAGGAAATCAGCCCCAGCATTTT.

In this sample, this clonotype turned up a few times. The chain joins TRBV19 to TRBJ1-1; TRBD1 agrees at 7 bases. The CDR3 is made up of 15 amino acids. V shed 5 bases, J shed 2 bases, and the junction held 8 bases outside the gene matches. Per germline, CDR1 LNHDA and CDR2 SQIVND (reference sequence). CDR3 nucleotide sequence: TGTGCCAGTAGTTTACACAGGGGCGGAAACACTGAAGCTTTCTTT. It is translated as CASSLHRGGNTEAFF.

This clonotype was counted a few times. The chain joins TRBV7-3 to TRBJ1-1, with 10 nucleotides matching TRBD1. This CDR3 contains 14 residues. In germline, CDR1 is SGHTA, CDR2 FQGTGA. The V and J ends lost 3 bases and 5 bases, in that order; junction bases with no gene match: 3. The CDR3 protein is CASSLDRGETEAFF. CDR3 nucleotides: TGTGCCAGCAGCTTGGACAGGGGGGAGACTGAAGCTTTCTTT.